These T cell receptor beta chains were read from a single sample in a study of shared clonotypes between healthy human individuals. The table came from immunoSEQ multiplex PCR; TCRdb's copy has only in-frame clones and leaves some out. In the table there are 2.3 million or so clones, more than 85% of which are singletons. What was sequenced was naive CD4+ T cells from PBMCs. These receptor sequences come from a man aged 18 to 29 in good health. Some clones in this sample may be carry-over from other donors' samples. Both conserved end residues are part of each CDR3. The order of the fields is D gene, J gene, V gene, clone size, CDR3 DNA, CDR3 protein. A D gene is named only where the DNA matches it firmly. Not all rows give a size; the values are once, few, many and, for expanded clones, a class.

>.|TRBJ1-3|TRBV2|.
TGTGCCAGCAGGCGTTGGGGATCGCGGACATCGGGAAACACCATATATTTT
CASRRWGSRTSGNTIYF
>.|TRBJ2-7|TRBV7-2|.
TGTGCCAGCAGCTTAGATGTAGGGCGCTCCTACGAGCAGTACTTC
CASSLDVGRSYEQYF
>.|TRBJ1-6|TRBV30|.
TGTGCCTGGCAAGGCGGGGCCTTCTATAATTCACCCCTCCACTTT
CAWQGGAFYNSPLHF
>TRBD2|TRBJ2-3|TRBV9|.
TGTGCCAGCAGCGTAAGGGCTAGCGGTAGCACAGATACGCAGTATTTT
CASSVRASGSTDTQYF
>.|TRBJ2-7|TRBV18|.
TGTGCCAGCTCACCGATGGACAGATTATCATCACACGAGCAGTACTTC
CASSPMDRLSSHEQYF
>.|TRBJ2-5|TRBV4-2|.
TGTGCCAGCAGCCCCTCCTTGGGTGGGGCCCCTGAAGAGACCCAGTACTTC
CASSPSLGGAPEETQYF
>TRBD1|TRBJ1-1|TRBV5-1|.
TGCGCCAGCAGCTTGGGGGGACAGGGCCGGGCTTTCTTT
CASSLGGQGRAFF
>.|TRBJ2-7|TRBV18|.
TGTGCCAGCTCACCACCGGATGGTACCTACGAGCAGTACTTC
CASSPPDGTYEQYF
>TRBD2|TRBJ2-1|TRBV2|.
TGTGCCAGCAGTGCCACTCGCCTAGCGGACAATGAGCAGTTCTTC
CASSATRLADNEQFF
>.|TRBJ2-7|TRBV15|.
TGTGCCACCAGGGGCGGCTCCTACGAGCAGTACTTC
CATRGGSYEQYF
>.|TRBJ2-7|TRBV27|.
TGTGCCAGCAGTGAACAGGGAAGGTACGAGCAGTACTTC
CASSEQGRYEQYF
>.|TRBJ1-5|TRBV30|few
TGTGCCTGGAGTGTACGGGGGGGAAGAGATCAGCCCCAGCATTTT
CAWSVRGGRDQPQHF
>TRBD1|TRBJ2-7|TRBV27|.
TGTGCCAGCAGTATCTCCGGGACAGGGGTCAGGTACGAGCAGTACTTC
CASSISGTGVRYEQYF
>.|TRBJ1-2|TRBV7-2|.
TGTGCCAGCAGCTTCCCGGGACGCTCAAGCAGCGGCTACACCTTC
CASSFPGRSSSGYTF
>TRBD2|TRBJ2-7|TRBV5-3|once
TGTGCCAGAAGGCGGACTAGGCCCTACGAGCAGTACTTC
CARRRTRPYEQYF
>.|TRBJ2-3|TRBV29-1|.
TGCACCCCCCTGGCCCGATATACGCAGTATTTT
CTPLARYTQYF
>.|TRBJ2-6|TRBV7-9|once
TGTGCCAGCAGCCGGCCGAGTGGGGCCAACGTCCTGACTTTC
CASSRPSGANVLTF
>.|TRBJ2-7|TRBV11-2|.
TGTGCCAGCAGCTTAGTAGGGGAATACGAGCAGTACTTC
CASSLVGEYEQYF
>TRBD1|TRBJ2-7|TRBV2|.
TGTGCCAGCAGTGAACTAAGGGACAGGGTAGCCGAGCAGTACTTC
CASSELRDRVAEQYF
>.|TRBJ1-1|TRBV7-8|.
TGTGCCAGCAGCTTAAGTGGTATCGGCCGTAACACTGAAGCTTTCTTT
CASSLSGIGRNTEAFF
>.|TRBJ2-7|TRBV7-3|once
TGTGCCAGCAGCTTAGGCGGGACCCCCAAAGAGCAGTACTTC
CASSLGGTPKEQYF
>.|TRBJ1-5|TRBV14|.
TGTGCCAGCAGCCAAGGGGTCTATCAGCCCCAGCATTTT
CASSQGVYQPQHF
>TRBD1|TRBJ1-2|TRBV5-8|.
TGTGCCAGCAGCCACCGGACAGGGTTTGATGGCTACACCTTC
CASSHRTGFDGYTF
>.|TRBJ2-7|TRBV28|.
TGTGCCAGCAGTTTATTCAGGGTTTTTCACCCCTACGAGCAGTACTTC
CASSLFRVFHPYEQYF
>TRBD2|TRBJ2-7|TRBV18|.
TGTGCCAGCTCAGAAGGGACTAGTTTCTACGAGCAGTACTTC
CASSEGTSFYEQYF
>.|TRBJ2-2|TRBV7-2|.
TGTGCCAGCAGCTTATTGTGGGGCAGCCCCACCGGGGAGCTGTTTTTT
CASSLLWGSPTGELFF
>.|TRBJ2-2|TRBV18|once
TGTGCCAGCTCACCCCTTTCCGGCTGGGCTATTCCCACCGGGGAGCTGTTTTTT
CASSPLSGWAIPTGELFF
>TRBD1|TRBJ2-6|TRBV5-4|.
TGTGCCAGCAGCTTGGGGCAGGGGGCGCTGGGGGCCAACGTCCTGACTTTC
CASSLGQGALGANVLTF
>.|TRBJ2-2|TRBV18|.
TGTGCCAGCTCACCACTTAGCGGTGTCGGGGAGCTGTTTTTT
CASSPLSGVGELFF
>.|TRBJ2-7|TRBV28|.
TGTGCCAGCAGTACCGCCGGGGAATTCCGGGACGTTAACTACGAGCAGTACTTC
CASSTAGEFRDVNYEQYF
>TRBD1|TRBJ1-4|TRBV28|.
TGTGCCAGCATTAGTCAGGGGGTTGAAAAACTGTTTTTT
CASISQGVEKLFF
>.|TRBJ2-1|TRBV11-2|.
TGTGCCAGCAGCTTAGGCGGTGAGCAGTTCTTC
CASSLGGEQFF